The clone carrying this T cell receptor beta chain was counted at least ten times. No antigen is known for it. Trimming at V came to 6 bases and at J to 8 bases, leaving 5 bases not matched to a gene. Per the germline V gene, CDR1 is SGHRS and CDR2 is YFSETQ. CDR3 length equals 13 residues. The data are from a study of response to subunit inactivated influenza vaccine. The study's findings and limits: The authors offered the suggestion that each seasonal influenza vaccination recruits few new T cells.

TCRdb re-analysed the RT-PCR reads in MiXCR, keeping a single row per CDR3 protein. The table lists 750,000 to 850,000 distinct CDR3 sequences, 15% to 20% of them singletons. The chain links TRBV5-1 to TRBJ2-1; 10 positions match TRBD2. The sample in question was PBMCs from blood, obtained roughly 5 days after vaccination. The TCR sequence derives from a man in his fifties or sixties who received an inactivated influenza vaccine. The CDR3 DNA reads TGCGCCAGCATGCTAGCGGGGGCTGATGAGCAGTTCTTC. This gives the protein CASMLAGADEQFF.